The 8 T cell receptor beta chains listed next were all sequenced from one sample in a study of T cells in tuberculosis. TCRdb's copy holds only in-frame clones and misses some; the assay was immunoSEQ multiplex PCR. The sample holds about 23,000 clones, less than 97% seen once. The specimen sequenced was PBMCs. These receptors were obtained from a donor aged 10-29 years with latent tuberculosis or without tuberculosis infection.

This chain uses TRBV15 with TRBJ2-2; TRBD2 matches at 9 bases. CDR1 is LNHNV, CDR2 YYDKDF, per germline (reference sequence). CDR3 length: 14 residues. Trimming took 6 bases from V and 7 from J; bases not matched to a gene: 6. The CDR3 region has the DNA TGTGCCACCAGGGGACTAGCTTCTAGCGGGGAGCTGTTTTTT. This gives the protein CATRGLASSGELFF.

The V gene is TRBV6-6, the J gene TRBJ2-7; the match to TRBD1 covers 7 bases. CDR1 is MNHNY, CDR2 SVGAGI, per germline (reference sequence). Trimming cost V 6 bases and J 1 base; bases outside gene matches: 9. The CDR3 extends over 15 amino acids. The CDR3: CASSWDRPNSYEQYF. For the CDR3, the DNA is TGTGCCAGCAGCTGGGACAGACCCAATTCCTACGAGCAGTACTTC.

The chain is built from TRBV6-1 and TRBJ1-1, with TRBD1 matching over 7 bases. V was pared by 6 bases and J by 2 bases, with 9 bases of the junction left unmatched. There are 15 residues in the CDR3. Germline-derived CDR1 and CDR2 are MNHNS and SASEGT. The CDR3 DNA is TGTGCCAGCAGACTTCCCGGGACAGTTAACACTGAAGCTTTCTTT. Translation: CASRLPGTVNTEAFF.

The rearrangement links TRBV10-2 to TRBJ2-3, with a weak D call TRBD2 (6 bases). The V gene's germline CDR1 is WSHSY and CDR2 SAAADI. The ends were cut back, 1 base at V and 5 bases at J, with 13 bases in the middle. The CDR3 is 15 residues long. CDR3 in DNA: TGCGCCAGCAGTGAGTTCCCAGTGGGGGGAGATACGCAGTATTTT. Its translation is CASSEFPVGGDTQYF.

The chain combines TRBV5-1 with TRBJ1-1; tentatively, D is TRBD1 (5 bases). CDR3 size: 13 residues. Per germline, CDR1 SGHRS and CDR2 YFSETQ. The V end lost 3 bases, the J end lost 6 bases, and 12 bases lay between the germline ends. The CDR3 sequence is CASSWTTTSEAFF. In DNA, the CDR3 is TGCGCCAGCAGCTGGACAACCACCTCTGAAGCTTTCTTT. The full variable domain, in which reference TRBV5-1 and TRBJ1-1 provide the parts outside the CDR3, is KAGVTQTPRYLIKTRGQQVTLSCSPISGHRSVSWYQQTPGQGLQFLFEYFSETQRNKGNFPGRFSGRQFSNSRSEMNVSTLELGDSALYLCASSWTTTSEAFFGQGTRLTVV.

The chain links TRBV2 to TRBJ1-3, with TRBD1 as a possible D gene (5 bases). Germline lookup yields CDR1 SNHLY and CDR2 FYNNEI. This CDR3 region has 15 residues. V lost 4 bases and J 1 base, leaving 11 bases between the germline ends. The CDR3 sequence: CASSASRVSGNTIYF. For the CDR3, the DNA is TGTGCCAGCAGTGCCTCCAGGGTGTCTGGAAACACCATATATTTT.

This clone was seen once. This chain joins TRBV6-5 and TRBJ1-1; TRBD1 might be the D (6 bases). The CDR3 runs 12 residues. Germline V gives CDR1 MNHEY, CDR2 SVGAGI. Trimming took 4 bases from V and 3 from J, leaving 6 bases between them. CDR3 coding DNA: TGTGCCAGCAGTTGGACAGACACTGAAGCTTTCTTT. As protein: CASSWTDTEAFF.

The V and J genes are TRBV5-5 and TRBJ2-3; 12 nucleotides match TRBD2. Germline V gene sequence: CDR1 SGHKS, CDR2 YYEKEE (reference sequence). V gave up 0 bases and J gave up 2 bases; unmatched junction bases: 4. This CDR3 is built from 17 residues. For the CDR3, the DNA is TGTGCCAGCAGCTTGGCAACTAGCGGGGGGTCCACAGATACGCAGTATTTT. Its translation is CASSLATSGGSTDTQYF.